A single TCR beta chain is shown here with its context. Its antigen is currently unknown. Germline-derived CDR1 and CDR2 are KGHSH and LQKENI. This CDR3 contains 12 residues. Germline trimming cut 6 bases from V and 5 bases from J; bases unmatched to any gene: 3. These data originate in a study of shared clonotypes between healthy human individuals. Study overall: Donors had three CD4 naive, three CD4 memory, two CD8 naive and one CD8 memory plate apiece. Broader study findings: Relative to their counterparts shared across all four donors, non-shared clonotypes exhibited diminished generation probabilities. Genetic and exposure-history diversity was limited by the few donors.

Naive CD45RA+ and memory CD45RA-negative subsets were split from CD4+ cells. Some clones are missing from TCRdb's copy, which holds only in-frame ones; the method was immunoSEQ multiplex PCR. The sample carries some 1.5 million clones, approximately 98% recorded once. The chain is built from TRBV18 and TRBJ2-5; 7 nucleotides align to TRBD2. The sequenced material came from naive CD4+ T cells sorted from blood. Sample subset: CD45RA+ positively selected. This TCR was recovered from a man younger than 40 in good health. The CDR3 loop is CASSTGGETQYF. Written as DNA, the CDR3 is TGTGCCAGCTCGACGGGGGGTGAGACCCAGTACTTC.